This is a list of T cell receptor beta chains from one sample in a study of cytomegalovirus exposure and HLA in healthy donors. The method was immunoSEQ multiplex PCR; TCRdb's version includes in-frame clones alone and lacks a portion of them. The repertoire holds about 100,000 clones, with around 68% as singletons. Sequenced input: PBMCs. The receptors derive from a human donor in good health. CDR3s include the opening cysteine and the closing phenylalanine or tryptophan. The D gene is left open where the match is weak. Expanded clones are given a class, and other clones once, few, many or no size at all.

J,D,V,length,size,DNA,CDR3
TRBJ2-7,-,TRBV14,14,-,TGTGCCAGCAGCCAAAAGTGGCAGTATTACGAGCAGTACTTC,CASSQKWQYYEQYF
TRBJ1-1,-,TRBV6-6,13,few,TGTGCCACCACCTCCGGGACATATACTGAAGCTTTCTTT,CATTSGTYTEAFF
TRBJ2-2,-,TRBV19,16,-,TGTGCCAGTAGTACAACCGGGACACTAAACACCGGGGAGCTGTTTTTT,CASSTTGTLNTGELFF
TRBJ2-7,TRBD1,TRBV7-9,16,-,TGTGCCAGCAGCTTAGGAGTTGGGGACAGATCCTACGAGCAGTACTTC,CASSLGVGDRSYEQYF
TRBJ1-1,-,TRBV4-1,14,-,TGCGCCAGCAGCCTAAGTAGGAGAGTCACTGAAGCTTTCTTT,CASSLSRRVTEAFF
TRBJ2-5,TRBD2,TRBV5-4,14,-,TGTGCCAGCAGCTTGGGGGCGGGAGAGGGGACCCAGTACTTC,CASSLGAGEGTQYF
TRBJ2-1,TRBD2,TRBV4-1,17,-,TGCGCCAGCAGCCCCACCCAAGCGGGGACGGGGTACAATGAGCAGTTCTTC,CASSPTQAGTGYNEQFF
TRBJ2-7,-,TRBV5-1,13,-,TGCGCCAGCAGCCTTATGGGGGCCGCCGAGCAGTACTTC,CASSLMGAAEQYF
TRBJ2-1,TRBD2,TRBV4-1,15,-,TGCGCCAGCAGCCAAACTAGCGGGTACTACAATGAGCAGTTCTTC,CASSQTSGYYNEQFF
TRBJ1-1,-,TRBV30,12,-,TGTGCCTGGAGTGGGACAGACACTGAAGCTTTCTTT,CAWSGTDTEAFF
TRBJ2-5,-,TRBV6-5,12,few,TGTGCCAGCAGTTCCCCTCAAGAGACCCAGTACTTC,CASSSPQETQYF
TRBJ2-3,-,TRBV11-3,15,-,TGTGCCAGCTCTCCAGGGGCAGCTAGCACAGATACGCAGTATTTT,CASSPGAASTDTQYF
TRBJ2-7,TRBD1,TRBV19,15,-,TGTGCCAGTAGTTGGGGGACAGGGTCGGCCTACGAGCAGTACTTC,CASSWGTGSAYEQYF
TRBJ1-4,-,TRBV27,14,-,TGTGCCAGCAGCCACGGGGGGGAGGGTGAAAAACTGTTTTTT,CASSHGGEGEKLFF
TRBJ2-7,-,TRBV28,15,-,TGTGCCAGCAGTCCGGGTCTCCGGAGCTCCTACGAGCAGTACTTC,CASSPGLRSSYEQYF
TRBJ1-1,-,TRBV15,16,-,TGTGCCACCAGCAGAGATATGGGACTGACGAACACTGAAGCTTTCTTT,CATSRDMGLTNTEAFF
TRBJ2-7,-,TRBV19,15,-,TGTGCCAGTAGTACCGGGACGCCGGGGGCCTACGAGCAGTACTTC,CASSTGTPGAYEQYF
TRBJ1-5,-,TRBV25-1,15,-,TGTGCCAGCAGTGATCTGGGGGCCCGTAATCAGCCCCAGCATTTT,CASSDLGARNQPQHF
TRBJ2-1,-,TRBV30,11,-,TGTGCCTGGAATTTCAACAATGAGCAGTTCTTC,CAWNFNNEQFF
TRBJ2-3,-,TRBV6-5,12,-,TGTGCCAGCAGTAGCCTCGGAGATACGCAGTATTTT,CASSSLGDTQYF
TRBJ1-5,-,TRBV4-1,17,-,TGCGCCAGCAGCCATATACAGGGTCTTGCGGGCAATCAGCCCCAGCATTTT,CASSHIQGLAGNQPQHF
TRBJ2-7,-,TRBV27,16,-,TGTGCCAGCAGACGACCCAGCAGGGATTCCATCTACGAGCAGTACTTC,CASRRPSRDSIYEQYF
TRBJ1-1,-,TRBV27,15,-,TGTGCCAGCAGGCTAATGGGGGGGCATCACACTGAAGCTTTCTTT,CASRLMGGHHTEAFF
TRBJ1-5,TRBD1,TRBV19,13,-,TGTGCCAGTAGAATAGGGGGCATTCAGCCCCAGCATTTT,CASRIGGIQPQHF
TRBJ1-5,-,TRBV6-6,14,-,TGTGCCAGCAGTTACGCGCGGGGCAATCAGCCCCAGCATTTT,CASSYARGNQPQHF
TRBJ2-1,TRBD2,TRBV4-1,16,-,TGCGCCAGCAGCCAAGACTCTAGCGGGAGTCTCTATGAGCAGTTCTTC,CASSQDSSGSLYEQFF
TRBJ2-3,TRBD2,TRBV29-1,15,-,TGCAGCGCCAGACGAGCGGGAGAAATCACAGATACGCAGTATTTT,CSARRAGEITDTQYF
TRBJ2-1,-,TRBV28,13,-,TGTGCCAGCAGTTTAGGGCTATACAATGAGCAGTTCTTC,CASSLGLYNEQFF
TRBJ2-3,TRBD2,TRBV14,19,few,TGTGCCAGCAGCCAAGTCCCCTTTGGGGCGGGAGGGCCCCCAGATACGCAGTATTTT,CASSQVPFGAGGPPDTQYF
TRBJ2-1,-,TRBV20-1,11,-,TGCAGTGCTAGCAGCCGAGAGGCGCAGTTCTTC,CSASSREAQFF
TRBJ2-1,TRBD2,TRBV29-1,17,-,TGCAGCGTTGAAGAGATTGCTAGCGGGAGGGTTTACAATGAGCAGTTCTTC,CSVEEIASGRVYNEQFF
TRBJ2-1,TRBD1,TRBV2,18,-,TGTGCCAGCAGTGATGCACAAGGACAGGGAGGTTCCTACAATGAGCAGTTCTTC,CASSDAQGQGGSYNEQFF
TRBJ2-7,TRBD1,TRBV2,14,-,TGTGCCAGCAGTCCCGGGACAGGACTCTACGAGCAGTACTTC,CASSPGTGLYEQYF
TRBJ2-1,TRBD2,TRBV5-1,15,few,TGCGCCAGCAGCTGGGGAGGGCTGTCCTACAATGAGCAGTTCTTC,CASSWGGLSYNEQFF
TRBJ2-5,TRBD1,TRBV27,15,-,TGTGCCAGCGGGTCCTTAAGACAGGGTCACGGTGAGCAGTACTTC,CASGSLRQGHGEQYF
TRBJ1-5,TRBD1,TRBV19,15,few,TGTGCCAGTAGGGGACAGCTACATAGCAATCAGCCCCAGCATTTT,CASRGQLHSNQPQHF
TRBJ2-3,-,TRBV11-2,15,-,TGTGCCAGCAGGGCACCCGGTGGGGGCAGGGATACGCAGTATTTT,CASRAPGGGRDTQYF
TRBJ2-1,-,TRBV2,15,-,TGTGCCAGCAGGAAGGACGGGAGCTCCTACAATGAGCAGTTCTTC,CASRKDGSSYNEQFF
TRBJ2-7,TRBD1,TRBV4-2,17,-,TGTGCCAGCAGCCCAGCCGGGGTCGGGGACAGCTCCTACGAGCAGTACTTC,CASSPAGVGDSSYEQYF
TRBJ1-1,TRBD1,TRBV5-1,16,-,TGCGCCAGCAGCCTTCCCGGGACAGGGGGGAACACTGAAGCTTTCTTT,CASSLPGTGGNTEAFF
TRBJ1-1,-,TRBV10-2,15,-,TGCGCCAGCAGTGGGGCGTTGGTAGGGGGCACTGAAGCTTTCTTT,CASSGALVGGTEAFF
TRBJ2-7,TRBD1,TRBV30,18,-,TGTGCCTGGAGTGTAACCATATCGTCTAGACAGGGGTATGACGAGCAGTACTTC,CAWSVTISSRQGYDEQYF
TRBJ2-1,-,TRBV5-6,12,-,TGTGCCAGCACCGGCGGATCACGCGAGCAGTTCTTC,CASTGGSREQFF
TRBJ2-1,TRBD2,TRBV11-2,16,-,TGTGCCAGCAGCTTAGGTCTTGGCGGGAGACGTCATGAGCAGTTCTTC,CASSLGLGGRRHEQFF
TRBJ2-1,TRBD2,TRBV7-9,14,-,TGTGCCAGCAAAGGGACTAGCGGGAGTGGGGGGTCGTTCTTC,CASKGTSGSGGSFF
TRBJ2-3,TRBD2,TRBV11-2,16,-,TGTGCCAGCAGCTTTACTAGCGGGAGTAGCACAGATACGCAGTATTTT,CASSFTSGSSTDTQYF